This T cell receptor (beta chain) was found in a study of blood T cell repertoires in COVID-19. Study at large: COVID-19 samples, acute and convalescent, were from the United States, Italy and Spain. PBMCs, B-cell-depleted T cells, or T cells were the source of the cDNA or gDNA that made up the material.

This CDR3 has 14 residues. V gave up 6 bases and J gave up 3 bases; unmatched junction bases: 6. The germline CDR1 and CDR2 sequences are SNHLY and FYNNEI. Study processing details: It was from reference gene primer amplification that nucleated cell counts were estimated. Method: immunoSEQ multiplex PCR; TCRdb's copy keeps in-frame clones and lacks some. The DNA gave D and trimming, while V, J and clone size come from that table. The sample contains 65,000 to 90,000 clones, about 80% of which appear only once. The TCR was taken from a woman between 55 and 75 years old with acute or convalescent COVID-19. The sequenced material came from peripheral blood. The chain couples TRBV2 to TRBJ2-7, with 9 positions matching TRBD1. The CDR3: CASSADRGYYEQYF. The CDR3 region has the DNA TGTGCCAGCAGCGCGGACAGGGGATACTACGAGCAGTACTTC.